Included here is one T cell receptor beta chain sequence, with context. Antigen: not known. The entry originates in a study of identical twins. TCRdb processed the 5' RACE reads anew with MiXCR; each CDR3 protein has one entry. The table records under 500,000 distinct CDR3 sequences, approximately 14% of them present only once. The CDR3 has 16 residues. Trimming shortened V by 2 bases and J by 0 bases, and 14 bases separated the two germline ends. Germline CDR1 and CDR2: MNHEY and SVGAGI. Study-wide results and caveats: Fewer insertions characterized abundant cord blood beta clonotypes, whereas memory repertoires showed none. Findings depended on cross-sectional statistics rather than tracking the same donors.

These data are also associated with another study on yellow fever vaccine responses in identical twins.

The receptor's source is a woman under 30 in good health. Sequenced input: CD4+ T cells sorted from blood. The chain uses TRBV6-5 and TRBJ2-7; no reliable D call. CDR3 sequence: CASSYKGSSASYEQYF. As DNA, the CDR3 is TGTGCCAGCAGTTACAAAGGATCCAGTGCCTCCTACGAGCAGTACTTC.